This TCR beta chain was obtained from a study of response to subunit inactivated influenza vaccine. Findings and limits, study-wide: Few new T cells, the authors suggested, are recruited by each seasonal influenza vaccination.

The germline CDR1 and CDR2 sequences are SNHLY and FYNNEI. The CDR3 spans 13 residues. The V end lost 8 bases, the J end lost 1 base, and 8 bases lay between the germline ends. In TCRdb, the RT-PCR reads were re-called with MiXCR into one record per CDR3 protein. This table holds 450,000 to 600,000 distinct CDR3 sequences, approximately 15% found once. This clonotype has only a few counts. Its specificity is not known. The material was CD4+ T cells sorted from PBMCs, obtained less than 25 months after vaccination. J is TRBJ2-2 and V is TRBV2; D uncertain. The origin of this receptor is a man aged 50 to 69 who received an inactivated influenza vaccine. As DNA, the CDR3 is TGTGCCAGCGGGCTGAAGAACACCGGGGAGCTGTTTTTT. It translates to CASGLKNTGELFF.